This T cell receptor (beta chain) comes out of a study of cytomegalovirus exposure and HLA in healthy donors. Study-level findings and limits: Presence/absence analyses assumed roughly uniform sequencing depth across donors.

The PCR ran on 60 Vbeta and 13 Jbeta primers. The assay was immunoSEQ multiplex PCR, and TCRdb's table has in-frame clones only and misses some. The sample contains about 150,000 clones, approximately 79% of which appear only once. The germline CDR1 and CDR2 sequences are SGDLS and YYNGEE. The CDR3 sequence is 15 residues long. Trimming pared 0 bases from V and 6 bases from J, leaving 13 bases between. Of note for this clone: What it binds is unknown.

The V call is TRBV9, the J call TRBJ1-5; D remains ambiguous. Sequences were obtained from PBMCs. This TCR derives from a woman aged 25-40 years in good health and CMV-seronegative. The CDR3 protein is CASSVDDGFGQPQHF. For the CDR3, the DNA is TGTGCCAGCAGCGTAGATGACGGGTTCGGTCAGCCCCAGCATTTT.